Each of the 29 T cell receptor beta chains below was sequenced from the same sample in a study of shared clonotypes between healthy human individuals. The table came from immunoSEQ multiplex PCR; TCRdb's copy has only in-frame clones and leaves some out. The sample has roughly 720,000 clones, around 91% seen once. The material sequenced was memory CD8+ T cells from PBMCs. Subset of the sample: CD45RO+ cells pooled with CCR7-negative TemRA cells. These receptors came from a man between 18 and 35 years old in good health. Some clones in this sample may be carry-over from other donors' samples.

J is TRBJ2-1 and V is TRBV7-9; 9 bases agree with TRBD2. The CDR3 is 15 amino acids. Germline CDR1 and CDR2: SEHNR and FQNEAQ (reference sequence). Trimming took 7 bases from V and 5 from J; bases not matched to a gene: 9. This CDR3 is CASTEREAPHNEQFF. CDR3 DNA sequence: TGTGCCAGCACCGAGCGGGAGGCCCCCCACAATGAGCAGTTCTTC.

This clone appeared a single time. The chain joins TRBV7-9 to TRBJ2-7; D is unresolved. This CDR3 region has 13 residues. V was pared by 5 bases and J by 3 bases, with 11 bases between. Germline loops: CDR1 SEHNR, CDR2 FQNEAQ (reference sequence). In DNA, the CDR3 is TGTGCCAGCAGCCCCCTCGCAGACTACGAGCAGTACTTC. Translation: CASSPLADYEQYF.

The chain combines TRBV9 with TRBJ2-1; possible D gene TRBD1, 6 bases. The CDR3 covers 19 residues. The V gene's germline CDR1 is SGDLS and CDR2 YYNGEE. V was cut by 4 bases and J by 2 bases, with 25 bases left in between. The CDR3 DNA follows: TGTGCCAGCAGCCACCCCGTCCAAAAACCAGGGGCGGCCTACAATGAGCAGTTCTTC. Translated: CASSHPVQKPGAAYNEQFF.

CDR3 nucleotides: TGTGCCAGCAGCGTAGTGACGAACTTGAACACTGAAGCTTTCTTT. This codes for CASSVVTNLNTEAFF. The chain combines TRBV9 with TRBJ1-1; D gene unclear. Trimming took 0 bases from V and 0 from J, leaving 9 bases between them. The length of the CDR3 is 15 residues. The V gene's germline CDR1 is SGDLS and CDR2 YYNGEE.

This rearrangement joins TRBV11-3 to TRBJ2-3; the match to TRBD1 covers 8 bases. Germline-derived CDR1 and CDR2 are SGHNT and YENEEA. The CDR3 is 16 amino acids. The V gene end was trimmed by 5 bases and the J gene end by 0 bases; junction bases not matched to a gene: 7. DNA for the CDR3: TGTGCCAGCAGCACAAGGACAGGGCCTAGCACAGATACGCAGTATTTT. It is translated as CASSTRTGPSTDTQYF.

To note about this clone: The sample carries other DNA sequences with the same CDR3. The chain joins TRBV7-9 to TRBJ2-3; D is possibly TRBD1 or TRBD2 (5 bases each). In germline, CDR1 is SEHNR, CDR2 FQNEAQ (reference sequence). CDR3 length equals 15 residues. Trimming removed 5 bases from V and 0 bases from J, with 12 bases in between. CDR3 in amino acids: CASSAPGLSTDTQYF. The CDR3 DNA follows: TGTGCCAGCAGCGCGCCGGGGCTAAGCACAGATACGCAGTATTTT.

The CDR3 DNA reads as TGTGCCAGCAGCTTGAGCAGCGGCAAATCCTACGAGCAGTACTTC. Its protein is CASSLSSGKSYEQYF. The J gene is TRBJ2-7, the V gene TRBV5-4, with a possible D match to TRBD2 (5 bases). This CDR3 contains 15 residues. Trimming removed 1 base at V and 1 base at J, with 12 bases between. Germline V gene sequence: CDR1 SGHNT, CDR2 YYREEE (reference sequence).

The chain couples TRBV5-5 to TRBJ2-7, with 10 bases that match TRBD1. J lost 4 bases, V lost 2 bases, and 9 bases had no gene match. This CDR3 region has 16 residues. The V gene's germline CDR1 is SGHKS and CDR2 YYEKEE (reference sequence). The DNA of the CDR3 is TGTGCCAGCAGCTTTACCGGGACAGGGGTTTCTTACGAGCAGTACTTC. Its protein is CASSFTGTGVSYEQYF. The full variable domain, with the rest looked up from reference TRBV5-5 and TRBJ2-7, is DAGVTQSPTHLIKTRGQQVTLRCSPISGHKSVSWYQQVLGQGPQFIFQYYEKEERGRGNFPDRFSARQFPNYSSELNVNALLLGDSALYLCASSFTGTGVSYEQYFGPGTRLTVT.

CDR3 bases: TGCGCCAGCAGCTTAGAGACTAGCGGGCCCTACAATGAGCAGTTCTTC. Protein product: CASSLETSGPYNEQFF. V and J are TRBV5-1 and TRBJ2-1; 10 nucleotides align to TRBD2. Germline CDR1 reads SGHRS; CDR2 reads YFSETQ. J was trimmed by 2 bases and V by 2 bases; bases with no gene match: 4. The CDR3 contains 16 residues.

CDR3 nucleotide sequence: TGTGCCAGCAGCCCGAATGGAGTTGAAGCTTTCTTT. Its protein product is CASSPNGVEAFF. V usage is TRBV7-9 and J usage is TRBJ1-1; D gene ambiguous. Between the trimmed V and J ends, which lost 5 bases and 7 bases, there was a span of 11 bases. Germline V gives CDR1 SEHNR, CDR2 FQNEAQ (reference sequence). The CDR3 is 12 amino acids.

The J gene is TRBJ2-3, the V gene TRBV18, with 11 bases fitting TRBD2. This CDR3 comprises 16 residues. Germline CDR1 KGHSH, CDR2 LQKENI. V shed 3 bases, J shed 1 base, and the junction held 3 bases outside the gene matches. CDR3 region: CASSPSLAGGTDTQYF. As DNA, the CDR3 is TGTGCCAGCTCACCGTCACTAGCGGGGGGCACAGATACGCAGTATTTT.

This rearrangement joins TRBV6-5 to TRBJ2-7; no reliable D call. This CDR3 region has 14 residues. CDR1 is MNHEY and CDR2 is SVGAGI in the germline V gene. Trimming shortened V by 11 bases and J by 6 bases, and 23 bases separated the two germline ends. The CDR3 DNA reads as TGTGCCGGAGCCCGGGCTCTTGGTTTGTCCGAGCAGTACTTC. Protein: CAGARALGLSEQYF.

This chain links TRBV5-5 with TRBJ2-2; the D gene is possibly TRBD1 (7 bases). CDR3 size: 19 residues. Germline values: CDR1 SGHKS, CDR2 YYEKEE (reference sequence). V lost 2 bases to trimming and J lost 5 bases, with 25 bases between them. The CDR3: CASSFGGTERLGITGELFF. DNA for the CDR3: TGTGCCAGCAGCTTCGGCGGGACAGAGCGACTAGGGATAACCGGGGAGCTGTTTTTT.

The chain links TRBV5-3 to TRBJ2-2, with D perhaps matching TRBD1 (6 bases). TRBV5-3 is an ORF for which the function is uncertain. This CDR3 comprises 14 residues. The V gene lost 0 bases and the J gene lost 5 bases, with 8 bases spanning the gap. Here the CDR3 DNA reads TGTGCCAGAAGCTTGGCCACAGGGACCGGGGAGCTGTTTTTT. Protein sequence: CARSLATGTGELFF.

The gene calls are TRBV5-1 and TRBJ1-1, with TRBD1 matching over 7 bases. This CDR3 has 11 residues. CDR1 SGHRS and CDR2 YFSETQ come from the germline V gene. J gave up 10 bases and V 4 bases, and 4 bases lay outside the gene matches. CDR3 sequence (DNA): TGCGCCAGCAGCGAACAGGGGAGAGCTTTCTTT. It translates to CASSEQGRAFF.

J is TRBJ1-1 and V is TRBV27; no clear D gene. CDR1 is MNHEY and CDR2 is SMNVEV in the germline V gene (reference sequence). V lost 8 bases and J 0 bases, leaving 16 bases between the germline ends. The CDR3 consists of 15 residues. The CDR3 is CASRYRVGMNTEAFF. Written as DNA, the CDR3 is TGTGCCAGCCGCTATCGGGTGGGGATGAACACTGAAGCTTTCTTT.

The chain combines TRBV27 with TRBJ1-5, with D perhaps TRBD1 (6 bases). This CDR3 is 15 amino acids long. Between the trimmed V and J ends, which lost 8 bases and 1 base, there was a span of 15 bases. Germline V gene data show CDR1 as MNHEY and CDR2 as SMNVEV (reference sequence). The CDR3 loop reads CASSWGRGSNQPQHF. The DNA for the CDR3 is TGTGCCAGCTCCTGGGGCAGGGGAAGCAATCAGCCCCAGCATTTT.

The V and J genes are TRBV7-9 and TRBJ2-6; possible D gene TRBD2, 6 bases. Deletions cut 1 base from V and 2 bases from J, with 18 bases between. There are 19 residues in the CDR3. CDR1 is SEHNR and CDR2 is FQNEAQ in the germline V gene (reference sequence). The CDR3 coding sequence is TGTGCCAGCAGCTTAGGTGGGCGGGGATTCCACCCTGGGGCCAACGTCCTGACTTTC. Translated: CASSLGGRGFHPGANVLTF. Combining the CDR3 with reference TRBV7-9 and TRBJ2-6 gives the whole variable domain DTGVSQNPRHKITKRGQNVTFRCDPISEHNRLYWYRQTLGQGPEFLTYFQNEAQLEKSRLLSDRFSAERPKGSFSTLEIQRTEQGDSAMYLCASSLGGRGFHPGANVLTFGAGSRLTVL.

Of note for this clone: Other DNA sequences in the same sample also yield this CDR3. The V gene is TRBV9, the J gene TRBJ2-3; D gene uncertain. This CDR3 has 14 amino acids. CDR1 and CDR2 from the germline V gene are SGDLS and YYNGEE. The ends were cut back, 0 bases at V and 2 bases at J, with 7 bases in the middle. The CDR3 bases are TGTGCCAGCAGCGTAGGCGGTTTCACAGATACGCAGTATTTT. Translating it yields CASSVGGFTDTQYF.

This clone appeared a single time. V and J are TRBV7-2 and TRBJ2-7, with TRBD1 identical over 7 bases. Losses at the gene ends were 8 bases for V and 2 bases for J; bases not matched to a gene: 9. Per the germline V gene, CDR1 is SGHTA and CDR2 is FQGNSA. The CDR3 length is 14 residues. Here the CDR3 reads CASGTGTAPYEQYF. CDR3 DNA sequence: TGTGCCAGCGGAACCGGGACAGCACCCTACGAGCAGTACTTC.

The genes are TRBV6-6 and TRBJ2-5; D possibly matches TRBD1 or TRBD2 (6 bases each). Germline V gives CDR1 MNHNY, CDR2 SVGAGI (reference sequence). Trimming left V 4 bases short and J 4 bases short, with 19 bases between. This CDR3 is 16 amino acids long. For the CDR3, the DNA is TGTGCCAGCAGTTCTCGACTTGGGGGGCAGGGAGAGACCCAGTACTTC. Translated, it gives CASSSRLGGQGETQYF.

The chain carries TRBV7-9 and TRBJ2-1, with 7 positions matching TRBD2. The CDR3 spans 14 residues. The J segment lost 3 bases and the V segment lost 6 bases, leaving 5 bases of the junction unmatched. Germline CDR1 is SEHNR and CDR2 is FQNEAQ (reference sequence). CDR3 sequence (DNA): TGTGCCAGCAGAACCACTAGCGACTACAATGAGCAGTTCTTC. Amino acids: CASRTTSDYNEQFF.

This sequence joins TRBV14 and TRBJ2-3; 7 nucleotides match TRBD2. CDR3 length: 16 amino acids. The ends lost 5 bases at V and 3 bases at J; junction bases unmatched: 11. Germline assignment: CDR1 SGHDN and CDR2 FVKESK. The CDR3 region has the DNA TGTGCCAGCAGCGGGGTGGGCGGGAGAAGGACAGATACGCAGTATTTT. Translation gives CASSGVGGRRTDTQYF.

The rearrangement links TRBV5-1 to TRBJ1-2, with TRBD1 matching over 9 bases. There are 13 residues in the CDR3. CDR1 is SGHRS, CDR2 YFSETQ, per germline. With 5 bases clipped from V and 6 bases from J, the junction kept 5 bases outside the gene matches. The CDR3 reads CASSRDRANGYTF. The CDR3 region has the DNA TGCGCCAGCAGTCGGGACAGGGCTAATGGCTACACCTTC. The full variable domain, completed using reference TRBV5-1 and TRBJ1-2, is KAGVTQTPRYLIKTRGQQVTLSCSPISGHRSVSWYQQTPGQGLQFLFEYFSETQRNKGNFPGRFSGRQFSNSRSEMNVSTLELGDSALYLCASSRDRANGYTFGSGTRLTVV.

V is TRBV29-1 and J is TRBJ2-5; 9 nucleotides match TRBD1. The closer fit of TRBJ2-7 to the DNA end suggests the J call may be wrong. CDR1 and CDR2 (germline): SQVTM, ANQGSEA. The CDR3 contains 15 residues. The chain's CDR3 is CSVWSRDRAHYEQYF. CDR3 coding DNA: TGCAGCGTTTGGTCCCGGGACAGGGCCCACTACGAGCAGTACTTC.

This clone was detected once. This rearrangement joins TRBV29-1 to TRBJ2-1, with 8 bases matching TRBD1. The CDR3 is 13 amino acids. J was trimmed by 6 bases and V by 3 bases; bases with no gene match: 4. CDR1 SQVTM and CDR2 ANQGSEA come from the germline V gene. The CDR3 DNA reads TGCAGCGTTGACCCTGGACAGGGCAATGAGCAGTTCTTC. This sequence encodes CSVDPGQGNEQFF.

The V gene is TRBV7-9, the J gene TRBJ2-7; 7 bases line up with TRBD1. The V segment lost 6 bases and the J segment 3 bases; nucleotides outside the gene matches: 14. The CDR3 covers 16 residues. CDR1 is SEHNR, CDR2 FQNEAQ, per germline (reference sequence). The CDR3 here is CASSRKQGPRSYEQYF. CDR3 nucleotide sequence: TGTGCCAGCAGTCGAAAACAGGGGCCTCGGAGCTACGAGCAGTACTTC.

CDR3 bases: TGTGCCAGCAGCGTAGCTCCGGTCTCCTACAATGAGCAGTTCTTC. It specifies CASSVAPVSYNEQFF. The chain combines TRBV9 with TRBJ2-1, with D unclear. V was pared by 0 bases and J by 0 bases, with 7 bases between. There are 15 residues in the CDR3. Germline-derived CDR1 and CDR2 are SGDLS and YYNGEE.

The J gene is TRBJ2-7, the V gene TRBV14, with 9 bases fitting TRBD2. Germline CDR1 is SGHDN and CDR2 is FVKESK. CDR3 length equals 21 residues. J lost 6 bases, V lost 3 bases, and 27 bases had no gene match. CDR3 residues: CASSQAGGSGSPFWRFSEQYF. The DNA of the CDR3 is TGTGCCAGCAGCCAGGCTGGAGGTAGCGGGAGTCCCTTTTGGCGGTTTTCCGAGCAGTACTTC.